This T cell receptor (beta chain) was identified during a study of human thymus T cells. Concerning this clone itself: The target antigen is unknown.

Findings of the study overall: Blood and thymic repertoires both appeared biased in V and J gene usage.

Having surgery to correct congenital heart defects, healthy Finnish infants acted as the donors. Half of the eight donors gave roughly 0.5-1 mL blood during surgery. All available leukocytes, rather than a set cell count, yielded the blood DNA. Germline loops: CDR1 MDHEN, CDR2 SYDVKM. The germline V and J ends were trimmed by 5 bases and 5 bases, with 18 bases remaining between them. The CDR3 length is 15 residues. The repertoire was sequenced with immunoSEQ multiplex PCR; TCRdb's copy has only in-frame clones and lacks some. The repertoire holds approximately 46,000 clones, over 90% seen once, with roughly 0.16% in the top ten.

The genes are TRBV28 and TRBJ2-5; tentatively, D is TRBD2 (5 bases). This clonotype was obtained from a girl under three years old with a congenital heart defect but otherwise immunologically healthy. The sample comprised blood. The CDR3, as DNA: TGTGCCAGCAGTGCCGGGGATCGGGTGAGGGAGACCCAGTACTTC. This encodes CASSAGDRVRETQYF.